What follows is one T cell receptor (beta chain) and its context. The antigen is unknown. Sequenced by immunoSEQ multiplex PCR; TCRdb stores in-frame clones only, minus some. The table includes about 51,000 clones, roughly nine tenths detected once. The data are from a study of T cell clones after liver transplantation. Overall study: Post-transplant blood was tracked for graft-donor-reactive T cell clones identified in a pre-transplant mixed lymphocyte reaction. Blood was drawn pre-transplant, before withdrawal, and after full or failed withdrawal.

Regarding the study as a whole: Post-transplant time points were not standardized, so conclusions are preliminary. Low donor cell numbers restricted donor-reactive repertoire measurement in a couple of subjects.

Here the sequenced sample was CD8+ T cells from blood, taken 12 months after liver transplant. The receptor's source is a human patient who received a liver transplant. Some T cells here may be from the graft donor.

The CDR3 bases are TGTGCCAGCAGTTACCCTCGGGAAACCGGGGAGCTGTTTTTT. This codes for CASSYPRETGELFF. The chain combines TRBV6-5 with TRBJ2-2, with a weak D call TRBD2 (5 bases). Trimming removed 2 bases from V and 5 bases from J, with 9 bases in between. Germline assignment: CDR1 MNHEY and CDR2 SVGAGI. The CDR3 totals 14 residues.